Sequencing of this TCR beta chain was carried out in a study of cytomegalovirus exposure and HLA in healthy donors. Notes on the study in general: Among the CMV-associated chains, three were confirmed in vitro as specific for CMV antigens.

Both 60 Vbeta primers and 13 Jbeta primers went into the PCR. Repertoires were generated with immunoSEQ multiplex PCR, while TCRdb's copy carries only in-frame clones and drops some. Among tens of thousands of clones listed, around 80% were seen once. Despite likely unrecorded immune exposures, the donors were nominally healthy at the time of sampling. As for this clone: The antigen remains unidentified.

Germline V gene lookup returns CDR1 SGHAT and CDR2 FQNNGV. With 3 bases clipped from V and 3 bases from J, the junction kept 1 base outside the gene matches. This CDR3 has 15 residues. Sample: PBMCs. The TCR was taken from a male donor in good health and CMV-seropositive. The chain employs TRBV11-2 and TRBJ2-1; 11 nucleotides agree with TRBD1. CDR3 nucleotides: TGTGCCAGCAGCTTCGGGACAGGGGGCTACAATGAGCAGTTCTTC. Its protein product is CASSFGTGGYNEQFF.